This T cell receptor (beta chain) was captured in a study of shared clonotypes between healthy human individuals. Whole-study findings and limits: The low donor count limited represented genetic and exposure-history diversity.

Notes on this clone: The antigen remains unidentified. Other nucleotide sequences from this sample produce the same CDR3.

Donors had no recently reported acute infections or vaccinations and were HIV-negative. Every subset's genomic DNA went evenly onto several immunoSEQ plates. Authors' data handling: Owing to the provision of junction-only sequences devoid of quality scores by immunoSEQ, filtering differed. The assay was immunoSEQ multiplex PCR, and TCRdb's table has in-frame clones only and misses some. V and J calls and clone size are copied from that table; D and trimming were computed from the DNA. The sample records about 490,000 clones, around 73% being singletons. The CDR3 spans 14 residues. V gave up 3 bases and J gave up 1 base, with 10 bases separating them. Germline CDR1 reads PRHDT; CDR2 reads FYEKMQ (reference sequence).

The V call is TRBV13, the J call TRBJ2-7; D unresolved. The sequenced material came from PBMCs. The receptor comes from a woman in her forties in good health. Some clones in this sample may be carry-over from other donors' samples. The CDR3 is CASSFSGSSYEQYF. The CDR3 DNA reads as TGTGCCAGCAGCTTTAGTGGGTCGTCCTACGAGCAGTACTTC.